This TCR beta chain was profiled in a study of blood T cell repertoires in COVID-19. Generated by immunoSEQ multiplex PCR, the TCRdb table keeps only in-frame clones and is missing some. The table has 50,000 to 70,000 clones, 75% to 95% seen once. The CDR3 covers 20 residues. Germline CDR1 and CDR2: GTSNPN and SVGIG (reference sequence). The V segment lost 0 bases and the J segment 3 bases; nucleotides outside the gene matches: 15. The sequenced sample was peripheral blood. The receptor was isolated from a woman aged 80 or older with active COVID-19. V usage is TRBV30 and J usage is TRBJ2-2, with TRBD2 matching over 11 bases. The CDR3 sequence: CAWSVSSLAGDPQYTGELFF. DNA for the CDR3: TGTGCCTGGAGTGTATCCTCACTAGCGGGAGACCCTCAGTACACCGGGGAGCTGTTTTTT.